This entry is about one T cell receptor beta chain. With 5 bases removed from V and 8 bases from J, the gap between germline ends came to 12 bases. The CDR3 runs 11 residues. Looked up from germline, CDR1 is SQVTM and CDR2 is ANQGSEA. These data come from a study of T cells in Graves' hyperthyroidism and ophthalmopathy. Study-wide context: The authors collected peripheral blood at initial diagnosis, before any treatment.

RNA transcripts gave rise to amplified TCR beta CDR3 regions. TCR CDR3 regions were first amplified by RT-PCR with HTBI primers. A single record per CDR3 protein comes from TCRdb applying MiXCR to the multiplex PCR reads. The sample yields about 840,000 distinct CDR3 sequences, around 38% seen once. The chain uses TRBV29-1 and TRBJ1-2; D perhaps matches TRBD1 (5 bases). Specimen: blood. The source is a man aged 18 to 30 with Graves' hyperthyroidism. This CDR3 reads CSVQLGGGYTF. The CDR3 DNA reads TGCAGCGTTCAGCTGGGGGGAGGCTACACCTTC.